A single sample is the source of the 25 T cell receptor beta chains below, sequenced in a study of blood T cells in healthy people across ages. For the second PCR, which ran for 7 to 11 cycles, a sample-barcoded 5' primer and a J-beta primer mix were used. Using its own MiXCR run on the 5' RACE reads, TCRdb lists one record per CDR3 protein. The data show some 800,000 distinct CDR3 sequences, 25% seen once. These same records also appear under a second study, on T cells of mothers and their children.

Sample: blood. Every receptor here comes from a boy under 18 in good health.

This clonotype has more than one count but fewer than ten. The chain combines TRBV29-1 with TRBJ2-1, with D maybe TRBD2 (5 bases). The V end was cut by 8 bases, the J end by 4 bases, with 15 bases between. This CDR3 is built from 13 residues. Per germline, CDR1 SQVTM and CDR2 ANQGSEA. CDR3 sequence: CSSTTKDYNEQFF. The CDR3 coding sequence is TGCAGCTCTACGACTAAGGATTACAATGAGCAGTTCTTC.

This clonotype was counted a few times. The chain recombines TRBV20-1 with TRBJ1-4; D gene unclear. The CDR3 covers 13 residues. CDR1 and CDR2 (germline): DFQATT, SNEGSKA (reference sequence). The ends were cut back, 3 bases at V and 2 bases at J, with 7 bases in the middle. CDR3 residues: CSASLGTNEKLFF. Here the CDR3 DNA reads TGCAGTGCTAGTCTTGGGACTAATGAAAAACTGTTTTTT.

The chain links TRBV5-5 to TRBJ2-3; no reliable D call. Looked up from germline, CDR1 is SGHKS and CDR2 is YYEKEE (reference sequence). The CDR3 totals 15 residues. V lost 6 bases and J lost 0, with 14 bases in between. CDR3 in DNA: TGTGCCAGCACCTTCGTAAGGGCGAGCACAGATACGCAGTATTTT. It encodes CASTFVRASTDTQYF.

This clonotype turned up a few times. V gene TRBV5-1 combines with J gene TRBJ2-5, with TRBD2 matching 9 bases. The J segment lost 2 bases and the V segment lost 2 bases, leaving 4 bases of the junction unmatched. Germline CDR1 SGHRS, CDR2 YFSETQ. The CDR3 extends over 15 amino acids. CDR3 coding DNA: TGCGCCAGCAGCTTCCTTCTAGCGGGGCAAGAGACCCAGTACTTC. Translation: CASSFLLAGQETQYF. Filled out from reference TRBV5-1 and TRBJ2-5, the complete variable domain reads KAGVTQTPRYLIKTRGQQVTLSCSPISGHRSVSWYQQTPGQGLQFLFEYFSETQRNKGNFPGRFSGRQFSNSRSEMNVSTLELGDSALYLCASSFLLAGQETQYFGPGTRLLVL.

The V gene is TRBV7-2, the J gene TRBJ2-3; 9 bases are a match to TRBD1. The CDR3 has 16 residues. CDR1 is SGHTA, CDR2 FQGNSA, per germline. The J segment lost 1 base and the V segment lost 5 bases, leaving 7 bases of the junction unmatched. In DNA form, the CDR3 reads TGTGCCAGCAGCACAGCGTGGACAGGGGGCACAGATACGCAGTATTTT. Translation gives CASSTAWTGGTDTQYF. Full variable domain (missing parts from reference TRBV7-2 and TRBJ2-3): GAGVSQSPSNKVTEKGKDVELRCDPISGHTALYWYRQSLGQGLEFLIYFQGNSAPDKSGLPSDRFSAERTGGSVSTLTIQRTQQEDSAVYLCASSTAWTGGTDTQYFGPGTRLTVL.

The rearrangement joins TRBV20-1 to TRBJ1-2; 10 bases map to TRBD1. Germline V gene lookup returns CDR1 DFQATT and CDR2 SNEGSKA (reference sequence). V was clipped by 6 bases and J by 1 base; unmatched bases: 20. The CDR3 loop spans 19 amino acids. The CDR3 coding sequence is TGCAGTGCAAAGGCCCTTCCCGGGACAGGGGTAACTAGTAACTATGGCTACACCTTC. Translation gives CSAKALPGTGVTSNYGYTF.

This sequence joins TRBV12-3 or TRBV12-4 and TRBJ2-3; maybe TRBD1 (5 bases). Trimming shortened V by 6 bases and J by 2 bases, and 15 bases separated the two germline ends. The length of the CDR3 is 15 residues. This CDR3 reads CASSQGTATTDTQYF. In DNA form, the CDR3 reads TGTGCCAGCAGCCAGGGTACCGCGACCACAGATACGCAGTATTTT.

The CDR3 region is CASSWTGTLYGYTF. The CDR3 DNA reads as TGTGCCAGCAGCTGGACCGGGACTCTCTATGGCTACACCTTC. J is TRBJ1-2 and V is TRBV12-3 or TRBV12-4, with D perhaps TRBD1 (5 bases). V lost 6 bases and J 4 bases, leaving 15 bases between the germline ends. The CDR3 covers 14 residues.

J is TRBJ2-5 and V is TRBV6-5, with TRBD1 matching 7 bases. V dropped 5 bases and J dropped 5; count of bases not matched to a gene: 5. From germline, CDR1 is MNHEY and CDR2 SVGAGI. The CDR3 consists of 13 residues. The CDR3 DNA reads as TGTGCCAGCAGTCACGGGACAGTGGAGACCCAGTACTTC. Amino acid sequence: CASSHGTVETQYF.

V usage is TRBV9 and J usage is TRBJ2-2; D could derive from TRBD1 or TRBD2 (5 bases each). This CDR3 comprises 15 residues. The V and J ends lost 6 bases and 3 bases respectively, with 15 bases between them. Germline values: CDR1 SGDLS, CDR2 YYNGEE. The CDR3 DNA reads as TGTGCCAGCACCTCAGGGTTGAGGGACACCGGGGAGCTGTTTTTT. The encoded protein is CASTSGLRDTGELFF.

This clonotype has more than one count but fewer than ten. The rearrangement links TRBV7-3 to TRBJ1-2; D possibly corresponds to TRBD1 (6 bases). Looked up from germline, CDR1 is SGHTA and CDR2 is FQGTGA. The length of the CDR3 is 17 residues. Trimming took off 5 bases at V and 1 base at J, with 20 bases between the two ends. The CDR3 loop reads CASSRVGGGAGNYGYTF. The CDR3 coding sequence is TGTGCCAGCAGCAGAGTTGGGGGGGGCGCCGGTAACTATGGCTACACCTTC. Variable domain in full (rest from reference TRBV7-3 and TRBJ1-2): GAGVSQTPSNKVTEKGKYVELRCDPISGHTALYWYRQSLGQGPEFLIYFQGTGAADDSGLPNDRFFAVRPEGSVSTLKIQRTERGDSAVYLCASSRVGGGAGNYGYTFGSGTRLTVV.

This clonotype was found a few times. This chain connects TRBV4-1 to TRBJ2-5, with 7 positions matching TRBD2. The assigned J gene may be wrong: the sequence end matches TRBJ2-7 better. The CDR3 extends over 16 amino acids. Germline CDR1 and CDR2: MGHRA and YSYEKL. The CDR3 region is CASSQEGSSGAYEQYF. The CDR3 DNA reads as TGCGCCAGCAGCCAAGAGGGGTCTAGCGGAGCCTACGAGCAGTACTTC.

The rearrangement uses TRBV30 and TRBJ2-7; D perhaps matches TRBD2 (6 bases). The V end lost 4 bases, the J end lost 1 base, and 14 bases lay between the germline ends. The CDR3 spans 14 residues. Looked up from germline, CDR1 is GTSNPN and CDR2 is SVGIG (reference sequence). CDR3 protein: CAWTEGRGSYEQYF. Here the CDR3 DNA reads TGTGCCTGGACGGAGGGGAGAGGTTCCTACGAGCAGTACTTC.

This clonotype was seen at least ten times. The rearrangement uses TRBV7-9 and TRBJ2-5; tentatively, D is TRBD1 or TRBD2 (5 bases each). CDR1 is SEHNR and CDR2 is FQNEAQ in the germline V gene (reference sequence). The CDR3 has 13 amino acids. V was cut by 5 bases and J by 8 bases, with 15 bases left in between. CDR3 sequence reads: CASSDGHGGTQYF. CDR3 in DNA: TGTGCCAGCAGCGACGGGCATGGGGGAACCCAGTACTTC.

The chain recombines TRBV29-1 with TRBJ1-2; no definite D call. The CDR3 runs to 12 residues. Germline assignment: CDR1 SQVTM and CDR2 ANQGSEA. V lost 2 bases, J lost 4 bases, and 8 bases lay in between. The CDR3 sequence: CSVERGGYGYTF. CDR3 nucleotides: TGCAGCGTTGAACGCGGCGGCTATGGCTACACCTTC.

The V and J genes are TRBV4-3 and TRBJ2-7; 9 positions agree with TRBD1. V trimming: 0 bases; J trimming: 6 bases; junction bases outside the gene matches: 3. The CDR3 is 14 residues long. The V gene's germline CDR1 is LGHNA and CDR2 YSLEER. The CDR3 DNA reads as TGCGCCAGCAGCCAAGATAGGGACAGGGTCGAGCAGTACTTC. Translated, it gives CASSQDRDRVEQYF.

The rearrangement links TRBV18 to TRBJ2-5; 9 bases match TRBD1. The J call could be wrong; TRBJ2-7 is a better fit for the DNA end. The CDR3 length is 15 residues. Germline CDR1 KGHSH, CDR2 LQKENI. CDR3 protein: CASSPQDRGPGEQYF. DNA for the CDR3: TGTGCCAGCTCACCACAGGACAGGGGTCCCGGCGAGCAGTACTTC.

CDR3 DNA sequence: TGTGCCAGCAGTTACGCCGGGACTAGCGGGACGCCTTGGACCAATGAGCAGTTCTTC. Amino acids: CASSYAGTSGTPWTNEQFF. This rearrangement joins TRBV7-9 to TRBJ2-1; TRBD2 agrees at 13 bases. Per germline, CDR1 SEHNR and CDR2 FQNEAQ (reference sequence). CDR3 length: 19 amino acids. V lost 6 bases, J lost 6 bases, and 17 bases stayed unmatched.

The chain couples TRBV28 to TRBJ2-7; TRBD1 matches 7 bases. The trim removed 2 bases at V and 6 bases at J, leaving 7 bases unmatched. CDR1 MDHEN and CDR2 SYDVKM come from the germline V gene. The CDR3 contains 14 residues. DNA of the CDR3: TGTGCCAGCAGTTTACTAGACAGGGCTACCGAGCAGTACTTC. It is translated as CASSLLDRATEQYF.

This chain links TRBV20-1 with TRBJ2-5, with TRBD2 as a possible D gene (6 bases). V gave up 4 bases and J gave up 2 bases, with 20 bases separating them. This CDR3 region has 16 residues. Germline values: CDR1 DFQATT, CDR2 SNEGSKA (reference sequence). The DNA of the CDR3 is TGCAGTGCTAACAGACTCGCGGGAAGAGGGCAAGAGACCCAGTACTTC. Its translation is CSANRLAGRGQETQYF.

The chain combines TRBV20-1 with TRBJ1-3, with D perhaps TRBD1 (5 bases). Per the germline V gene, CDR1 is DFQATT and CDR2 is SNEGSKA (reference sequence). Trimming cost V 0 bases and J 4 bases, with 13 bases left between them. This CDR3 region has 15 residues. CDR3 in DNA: TGCAGTGCTAGAGATTTGGGGGAGTACGGAAACACCATATATTTT. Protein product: CSARDLGEYGNTIYF.

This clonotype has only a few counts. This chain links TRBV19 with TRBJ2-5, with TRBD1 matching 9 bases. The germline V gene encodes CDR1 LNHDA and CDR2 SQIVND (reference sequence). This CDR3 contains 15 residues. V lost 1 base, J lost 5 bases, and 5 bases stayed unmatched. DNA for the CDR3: TGTGCCAGTAGTATAGGTACAGGGGGCTTGGAGACCCAGTACTTC. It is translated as CASSIGTGGLETQYF.

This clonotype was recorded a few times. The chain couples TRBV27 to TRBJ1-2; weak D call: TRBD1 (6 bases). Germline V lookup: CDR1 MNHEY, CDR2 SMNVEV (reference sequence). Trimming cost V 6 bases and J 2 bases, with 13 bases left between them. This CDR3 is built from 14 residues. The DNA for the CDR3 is TGTGCCAGCAGCGGAAGGGGACAAAACTATGGCTACACCTTC. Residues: CASSGRGQNYGYTF.

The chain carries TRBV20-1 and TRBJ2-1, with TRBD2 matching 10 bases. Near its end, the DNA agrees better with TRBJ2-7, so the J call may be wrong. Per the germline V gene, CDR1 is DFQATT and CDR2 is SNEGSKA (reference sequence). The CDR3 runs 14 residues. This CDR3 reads CSAPSGTSAYEQYF. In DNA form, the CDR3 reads TGCAGTGCTCCGAGCGGGACTAGCGCCTACGAGCAGTACTTC.

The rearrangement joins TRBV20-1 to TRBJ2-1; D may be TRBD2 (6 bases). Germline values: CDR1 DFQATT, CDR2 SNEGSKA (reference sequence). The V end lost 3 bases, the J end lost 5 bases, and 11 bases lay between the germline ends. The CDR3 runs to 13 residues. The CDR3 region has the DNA TGCAGTGCTAGGGATAGCGGCCACAATGAGCAGTTCTTC. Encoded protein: CSARDSGHNEQFF.